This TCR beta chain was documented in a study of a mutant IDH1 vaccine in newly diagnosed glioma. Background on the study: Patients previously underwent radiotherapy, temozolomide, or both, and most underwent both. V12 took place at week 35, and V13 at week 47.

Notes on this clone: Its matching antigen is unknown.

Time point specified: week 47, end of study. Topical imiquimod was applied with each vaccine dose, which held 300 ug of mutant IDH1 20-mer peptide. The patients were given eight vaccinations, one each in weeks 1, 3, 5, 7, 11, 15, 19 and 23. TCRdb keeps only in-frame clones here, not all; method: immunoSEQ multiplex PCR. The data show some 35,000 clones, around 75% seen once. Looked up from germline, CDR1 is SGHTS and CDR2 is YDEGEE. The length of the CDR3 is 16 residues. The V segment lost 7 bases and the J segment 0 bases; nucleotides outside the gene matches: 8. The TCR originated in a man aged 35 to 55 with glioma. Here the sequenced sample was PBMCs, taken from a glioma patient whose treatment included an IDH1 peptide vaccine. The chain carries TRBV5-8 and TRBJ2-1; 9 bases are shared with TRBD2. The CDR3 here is CASLLGGLASYNEQFF. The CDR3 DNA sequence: TGTGCCAGCCTTTTAGGGGGACTAGCCTCCTACAATGAGCAGTTCTTC.